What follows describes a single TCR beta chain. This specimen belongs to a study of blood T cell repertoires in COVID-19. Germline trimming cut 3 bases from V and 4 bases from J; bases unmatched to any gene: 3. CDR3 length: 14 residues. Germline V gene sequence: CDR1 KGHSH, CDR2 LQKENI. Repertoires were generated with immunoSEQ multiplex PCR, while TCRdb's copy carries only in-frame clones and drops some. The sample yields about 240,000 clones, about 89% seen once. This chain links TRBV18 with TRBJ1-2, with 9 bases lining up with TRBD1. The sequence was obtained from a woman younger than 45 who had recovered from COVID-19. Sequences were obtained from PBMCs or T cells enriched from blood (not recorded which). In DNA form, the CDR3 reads TGTGCCAGCTCACCCCTGGGACAGGGCTATGGCTACACCTTC. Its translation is CASSPLGQGYGYTF.